This T cell receptor (beta chain) comes out of a study of shared clonotypes between healthy human individuals. Overall study: Contributing individuals were two females and a few males aged 18 to 49.

Deletions cut 3 bases from V and 9 bases from J, with 9 bases between. The CDR3 extends over 12 amino acids. CDR1 is SEHNR, CDR2 FQNEAQ, per germline (reference sequence). Sequenced by immunoSEQ multiplex PCR; TCRdb stores in-frame clones only, minus some. Counted here are about 2 million clones, approximately 94% occurring once; the ten biggest clones make up approximately 1.2%. Naive CD8 cells, CD45RO-negative and positively selected for CCR7, excluded terminally differentiated effector memory CD45RA+ cells. The source of this sequence is a man in his late teens or twenties in good health. The source material was naive CD8+ T cells sorted from blood. The gene calls are TRBV7-9 and TRBJ2-1; D unclear. CDR3 protein: CASSFGPGEQFF. The DNA of the CDR3 is TGTGCCAGCAGCTTCGGCCCGGGTGAGCAGTTCTTC.